This record concerns one T cell receptor (beta chain) sequence. Its specificity is unknown. Healthy individuals who donated bone marrow served as the donors. This record comes from a study of cytomegalovirus exposure and HLA in healthy donors. Overall study findings and caveats: In a later analysis, at a false discovery rate of 0.05, fewer than 20,000 TCR beta sequences were associated with HLA alleles. Confirmation was obtained in vitro that three CMV-associated chains are specific for CMV antigens.

PCR involved 60 Vbeta and 13 Jbeta primers. In the authors' methods: Around 76 million unique TCR beta chains, 9 million to 12 million shared, were counted in a later analysis. Sequencing used immunoSEQ multiplex PCR; TCRdb keeps in-frame clones, though not all of them. V and J calls and clone size are those listed in that table; D and trimming were worked out from the DNA. The data show about 130,000 clones, 60% to 80% seen once. V gave up 2 bases and J gave up 5 bases, with 7 bases separating them. This CDR3 region has 12 residues. Germline CDR1 is MNHNS and CDR2 is SASEGT. Input material: PBMCs. This sequence originates from a man aged 50-60 years in good health and CMV-seronegative. The gene calls are TRBV6-1 and TRBJ2-7, with D possibly TRBD1 on 5 matching bases. The DNA for the CDR3 is TGTGCCAGCAGTGAACAGGGTAACGAGCAGTACTTC. Translated, it gives CASSEQGNEQYF.